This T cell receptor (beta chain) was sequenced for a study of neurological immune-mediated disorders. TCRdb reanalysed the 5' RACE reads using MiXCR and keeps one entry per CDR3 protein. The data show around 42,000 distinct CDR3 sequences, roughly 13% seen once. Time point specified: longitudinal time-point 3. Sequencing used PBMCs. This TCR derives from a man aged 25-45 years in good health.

The DNA for the CDR3 is TGTGCCAGCACGGAGGGGCCGGGACAGGGGGCGTCTGAGCAGTTCTTC. Translation gives CASTEGPGQGASEQFF. This chain joins TRBV2 and TRBJ2-1, with TRBD1 identical over 12 bases. From germline, CDR1 is SNHLY and CDR2 FYNNEI. The junction had 13 bases not matched to a gene; V was cut back by 7 bases and J by 9 bases. The CDR3 totals 16 residues. The variable domain in full, with the rest retrieved from reference TRBV2 and TRBJ2-1, is EPEVTQTPSHQVTQMGQEVILRCVPISNHLYFYWYRQILGQKVEFLVSFYNNEISEKSEIFDDQFSVERPDGSNFTLKIRSTKLEDSAMYFCASTEGPGQGASEQFFGPGTRLTVL.